This T cell receptor (beta chain) was sequenced in a study of cytomegalovirus exposure and HLA in healthy donors. For the study at large: According to later analysis, the same platform produced the roughly 110 validation and over 600 first-cohort repertoires.

TCRdb's table, derived via immunoSEQ multiplex PCR, lists solely in-frame clones and lacks some. The sample holds about 250,000 clones, roughly 84% seen once. Whole-study results and caveats: According to a subsequent analysis, TCR clusters from the first cohort were inclined to appear together in the roughly 120 validation repertoires.

In the case of this clone: The antigen remains undetermined.

The TCR sequence derives from a man in his late teens or twenties in good health and CMV-seropositive. Sequenced: PBMCs.

CDR3 nucleotide sequence: TGTGCCAGCAGTGCCGGGACAGGGCCCACAGATACGCAGTATTTT. Translation: CASSAGTGPTDTQYF. The chain uses TRBV6-4 and TRBJ2-3; 9 bases match TRBD1. CDR1 and CDR2 from the germline V gene are MRHNA and SNTAGT. Trimming cost V 4 bases and J 2 bases; bases outside gene matches: 4. CDR3 length: 15 residues.